The 3 T cell receptor beta chains given below trace back to one sample, sequenced in a study of shared clonotypes between healthy human individuals. Libraries were prepared by immunoSEQ multiplex PCR; TCRdb keeps only in-frame clonotypes and omits some of them. The data show about 960,000 clones, approximately 80% seen once. Sequenced input: memory CD4+ T cells sorted from blood. The subset: CD45RA-negative fraction. The receptors were gathered from a man between 18 and 35 years old in good health.

This rearrangement joins TRBV6-1 to TRBJ1-5; 7 bases align to TRBD1. After removal of 3 bases from V and 7 bases from J, the junction contained 9 bases not matched to a gene. Germline CDR1 and CDR2: MNHNS and SASEGT. CDR3 length equals 15 residues. In DNA, the CDR3 is TGTGCCAGCAGTGACCTTAGACAGGGTGGGCAGCCCCAGCATTTT. This sequence encodes CASSDLRQGGQPQHF.

In this sample, this clone turned up a few times. One end of the junction fails to match germline, which may point to a read error. The rearrangement uses TRBV9 and TRBJ2-7, with 9 nucleotides matching TRBD2. The CDR3 is 13 amino acids. The germline V gene encodes CDR1 SGDLS and CDR2 YYNGEE. CDR3 DNA sequence: TGTGCCAGCAGCCTGTCCCTAGCGGGGAGCCATACCTTC. Translation gives CASSLSLAGSHTF. Together with reference TRBV9 and TRBJ2-7, the CDR3 gives the full variable domain: DSGVTQTPKHLITATGQRVTLRCSPRSGDLSVYWYQQSLDQGLQFLIQYYNGEERAKGNILERFSAQQFPDLHSELNLSSLELGDSALYFCASSLSLAGSHTFGPGTRLTVT.

This clone has a handful of counts. The J gene is TRBJ2-3, the V gene TRBV2, with 9 bases that match TRBD1. The CDR3 has 15 residues. With V trimmed by 5 bases and J by 6 bases, 9 bases remained unmatched. Germline assignment: CDR1 SNHLY and CDR2 FYNNEI. CDR3 residues: CASSLQGATGDTQYF. In DNA, the CDR3 is TGTGCCAGCAGTCTACAGGGGGCGACGGGTGATACGCAGTATTTT.